The sequence of this T cell receptor beta chain was determined in a study of OX40 agonist ivuxolimab in advanced cancers. At the level of the whole study: Ivuxolimab, which targeted the costimulatory receptor OX40 (CD134), was an agonistic, fully human IgG2 monoclonal antibody. Patients were allowed to have had prior anti-PD-1, anti-PD-L1 or anti-CTLA-4 therapy, and around 40% of the dose-escalation patients had previously received checkpoint inhibitors. Intravenous ivuxolimab was administered to patients every 2 weeks at six dose levels: 0.01, 0.1, 0.3, 1.5, 3 and 10 mg/kg. The paper covers the monotherapy dose-escalation part of the phase I ivuxolimab trial, which included N ≈ 52 patients. The point of sequencing TCRbeta in the periphery was to test whether ivuxolimab changed TCR sequence diversity and drove clonal T-cell expansion. Partial responses were achieved by three dose-escalation patients, of whom one had hepatocellular carcinoma and two had cutaneous melanoma. The dose-escalation cohort was about 83% male with a mean age of roughly 62 years, ranging from about 23 to 85. Among the roughly 52 dose-escalation patients, approximately 20 had hepatocellular carcinoma, 15 or so melanoma, 9 renal cell carcinoma and 9 head and neck cancer.

Study-level results and caveats: Low levels of normalized T-cell clonal expansion were also seen in some patients who did not respond. Clonal expansion of both CD4+ and CD8+ blood T cells was observed from baseline to week 6 at doses 0.1 to 3.0 mg/kg. In partial responders in the 0.1-3.0 mg/kg groups, normalized peripheral clonal expansion was found to be among the lowest, especially among CD8+ T cells. The antigen specificity of the peripheral T cells that underwent clonal expansion was not determined. After ivuxolimab, expanded clones were on average more numerous among CD8+ T cells than among CD4+ T cells.

In the case of this clone: What this receptor recognizes is not known. Base qualities are missing; no much larger clone stands one base away.

As encoded in the germline V gene, CDR1 is SGHRS while CDR2 is YFSETQ. Germline trimming: 4 bases from V, 3 bases from J; junction bases outside gene matches: 4. Its CDR3 holds 15 amino acids, cysteine through phenylalanine. Kept here is only the CDR3 DNA, which spans 45 bases and is read in frame from base 1. Genomic DNA was isolated from the sorted cells so that the TCRbeta CDR3 region could be sequenced. The immunoSEQ Assay was used to sequence the TCRbeta CDR3 regions. Entries here come from immuneACCESS through TCRdb and include only in-frame sequences with V and J called. Some clones fail to appear in such tables; in the studies checked, an unresolved V gene covers under half of the shortfall, and the cause of the remainder is unknown. Counted in this sample were 55,000 to 70,000 clones; over 80% of them appeared once. More than 1.5% of the sample comes from the top ten. The trial excluded patients who had a history of autoimmune disease or who were on systemic immunosuppression. Peripheral blood for TCR sequencing was drawn from every dose cohort at baseline, at cycle 4 day 1 and at cycle 7 day 1. The samples were taken from a phase I, first-in-human, multicenter, open-label dose-escalation trial of ivuxolimab. Adults with locally advanced or metastatic melanoma, renal cell, hepatocellular, or head and neck squamous cell carcinoma were enrolled in the trial. Before TCR sequencing, CD4+ T cells and CD8+ T cells were sorted from peripheral blood as separate populations.

This sequence was found in an adult with an advanced solid tumor such as melanoma, head and neck, liver or kidney cancer. The specimen comprised CD4+ or CD8+ T cells sorted from blood, sampled in a trial of the OX40 agonist ivuxolimab. The chain links TRBV5-1 with TRBJ1-6, with 7 central nucleotides matching TRBD1. Here is the DNA: TGCGCCAGCAGCCCCGGACAGGACTATAATTCACCCCTCCACTTT. It encodes CASSPGQDYNSPLHF.